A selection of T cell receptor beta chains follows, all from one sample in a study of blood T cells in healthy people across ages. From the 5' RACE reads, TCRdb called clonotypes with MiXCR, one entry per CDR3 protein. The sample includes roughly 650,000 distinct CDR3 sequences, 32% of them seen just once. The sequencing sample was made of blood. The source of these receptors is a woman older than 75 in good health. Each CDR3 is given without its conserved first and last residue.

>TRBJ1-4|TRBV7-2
ASSLGLNEKLV
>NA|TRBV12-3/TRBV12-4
ASTRASGGPNEQY
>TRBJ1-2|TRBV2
ASSETREHGYT
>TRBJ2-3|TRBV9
ASSVATGVLDTQY
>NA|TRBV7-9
ASSMMLAGGVDEQY
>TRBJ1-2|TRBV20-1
SARVGGGWGGYT
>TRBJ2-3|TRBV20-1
SARRRGGATSTDTQY
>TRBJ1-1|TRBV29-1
SVDRLPNTEAF
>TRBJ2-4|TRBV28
ASSLQGALAKNIQY
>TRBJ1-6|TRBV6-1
ASSDTSGNSPLH
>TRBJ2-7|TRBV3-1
ASSQAPPAGKRYEQY
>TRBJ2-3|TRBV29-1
SVGKRGVSDLGDTQY
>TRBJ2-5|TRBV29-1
GARISEETQY
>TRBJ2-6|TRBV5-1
ASSLEGSSGANVLT
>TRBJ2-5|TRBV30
AWSLKGGETQY
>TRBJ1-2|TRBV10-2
ASSDHGTGVMDYGYT
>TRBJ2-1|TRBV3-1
ASSQGGGRTLSSYNEQF
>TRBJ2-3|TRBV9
ASSVVGFGTDTQY
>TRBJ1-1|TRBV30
AWSETGSTEAF
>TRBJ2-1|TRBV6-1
ASSDPPGQGKGEQF
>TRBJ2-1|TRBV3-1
ASSQRQGTGDEQF
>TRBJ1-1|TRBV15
ATSSRTGAPDTEAF
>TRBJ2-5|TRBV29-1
SVRHYNEQY